The entry below gives a single TCR beta chain sequence along with its context. Its antigen is not known. The data stem from a study of cytomegalovirus exposure and HLA in healthy donors. The primer mix had 60 Vbeta and 13 Jbeta primers. Data came from immunoSEQ multiplex PCR; TCRdb stores just in-frame clones and leaves some out. Here the sample spans 150,000 to 200,000 clones, roughly 74% being singletons. Overall study findings and caveats: Rarity marked most TCR sequences, yet some public TCRs occurred in many donors. Researchers reported in a later analysis that a missense DCLRE1C variant was tied to TCR beta V- and J-gene trimming. CMV antigen specificity was confirmed in vitro for a few CMV-associated chains. Reports indicated that the classifier achieved high specificity and sensitivity in diagnosing cytomegalovirus status.

This CDR3 is 12 amino acids long. Per the germline V gene, CDR1 is SQVTM and CDR2 is ANQGSEA. The V gene lost 7 bases and the J gene lost 6 bases, with 12 bases spanning the gap. Sequenced: PBMCs. The chain couples TRBV29-1 to TRBJ2-2; no reliable D call. This sequence originates from a man aged 18 to 29 in good health and CMV-seropositive. CDR3 DNA: TGCAGCGCTGACCCTAGGTCCGGGGAGCTGTTTTTT. As protein: CSADPRSGELFF.